This T cell receptor (beta chain) was identified during a study of cytomegalovirus exposure and HLA in healthy donors. Regarding the study as a whole: Testing in vitro showed three CMV-associated chains specific for CMV antigens. Whilst most TCR sequences proved rare, a subset of public TCRs occurred across many donors.

Per germline, CDR1 SGHTA and CDR2 FQGNSA. CDR3 length equals 16 residues. Trimming shortened V by 4 bases and J by 2 bases, and 15 bases separated the two germline ends. Method: immunoSEQ multiplex PCR; TCRdb's copy keeps in-frame clones and lacks some. The table has roughly 60,000 clones, roughly 96% seen once; the top ten hold 0.9% to 1%. With regard to this clone: What it recognizes is unknown.

V and J are TRBV7-2 and TRBJ1-5; possibly TRBD1 for D (6 bases). This TCR was sampled from a man younger than 30 in good health and CMV-seronegative. Sequences were obtained from PBMCs. The CDR3 reads CASSSHREGGNQPQHF. The CDR3 DNA is TGTGCCAGCAGCTCCCACCGTGAGGGGGGCAATCAGCCCCAGCATTTT.